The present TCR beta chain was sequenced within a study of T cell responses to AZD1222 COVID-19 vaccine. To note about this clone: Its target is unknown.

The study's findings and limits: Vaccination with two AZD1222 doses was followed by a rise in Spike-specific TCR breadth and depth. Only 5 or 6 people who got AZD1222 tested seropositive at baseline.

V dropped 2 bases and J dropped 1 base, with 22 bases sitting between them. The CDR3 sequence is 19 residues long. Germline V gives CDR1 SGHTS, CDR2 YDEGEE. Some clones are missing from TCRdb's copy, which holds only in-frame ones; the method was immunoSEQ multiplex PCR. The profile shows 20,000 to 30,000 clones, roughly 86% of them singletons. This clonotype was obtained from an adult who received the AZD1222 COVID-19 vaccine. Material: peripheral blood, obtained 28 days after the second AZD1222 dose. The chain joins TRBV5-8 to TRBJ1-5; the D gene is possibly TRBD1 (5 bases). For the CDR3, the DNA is TGTGCCAGCAGCTTAGCACCGGGGAGGGGCAAGGGGAGCAATCAGCCCCAGCATTTT. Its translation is CASSLAPGRGKGSNQPQHF. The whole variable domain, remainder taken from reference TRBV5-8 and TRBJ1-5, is EAGVTQSPTHLIKTRGQQATLRCSPISGHTSVYWYQQALGLGLQFLLWYDEGEERNRGNFPPRFSGRQFPNYSSELNVNALELEDSALYLCASSLAPGRGKGSNQPQHFGDGTRLSIL.